Here is one T cell receptor (beta chain) with its context. What it binds is not known. Amplified TCR beta CDR3 regions came from RNA transcripts. During a first-round RT-PCR of the TCR CDR3, the HTBI primer set was used. Each CDR3 protein is one row after TCRdb ran MiXCR on the multiplex PCR reads. The data contain 340,000 or so distinct CDR3 sequences, 21% of them singletons. Germline lookup yields CDR1 DFQATT and CDR2 SNEGSKA (reference sequence). The ends lost 6 bases at V and 2 bases at J; junction bases unmatched: 9. The CDR3 covers 15 residues. Uncontrolled infection, other autoimmune disease, pregnancy or lactation excluded patients. Source material for PBMCs was 10 ml fresh peripheral blood. This entry comes from a study of T cells in Graves' hyperthyroidism and ophthalmopathy. Points from the study as a whole: In the analysis, a 13 V-J model separated ophthalmopathy from stable hyperthyroidism. Blood samples included most of the expanded thyroid clonotypes exceeding 0.001.

The sequence came from a woman in her forties or fifties with Graves' hyperthyroidism. The sequenced sample consisted of blood. The chain links TRBV20-1 to TRBJ2-3; the match to TRBD1 covers 9 bases. The CDR3 nucleotides read TGCAGTGCGGAACCGGGACAGGGAAACACAGATACGCAGTATTTT. Translating it yields CSAEPGQGNTDTQYF.